The entry below gives a single T cell receptor (beta chain) sequence along with its context. Its specificity is unknown. The data are from a study of T cell repertoires in ileal Crohn's disease. Study findings and constraints: Postoperative endoscopy occurred within one year, median about 7 months. High-frequency clones were more common in sorted CD8 than CD4 cells. Active smokers at surgery had more clonal expansions than non-smokers.

Per sample, roughly 500 nanograms of biopsy DNA were TCRB immunosequenced. TCRdb's table, derived via immunoSEQ multiplex PCR, lists solely in-frame clones and lacks some. The sample holds some 10,000 clones; about 80% are singletons and the top ten take about an eighth. Indicated time point: neoterminal ileum biopsy at postoperative endoscopy, about 6 months after surgery. Sequenced: ileal tissue. This TCR was recovered from an adult with Crohn's disease.

The CDR3 spells CASSIGRQTSNTGELFF. The CDR3 bases are TGTGCCAGTAGTATAGGCCGACAGACCTCGAACACCGGGGAGCTGTTTTTT. The chain combines TRBV19 with TRBJ2-2; perhaps TRBD1 as D (5 bases). The CDR3 runs 17 residues. The V gene lost 1 base and the J gene lost 0 bases, with 12 bases spanning the gap. Germline V gives CDR1 LNHDA, CDR2 SQIVND (reference sequence).